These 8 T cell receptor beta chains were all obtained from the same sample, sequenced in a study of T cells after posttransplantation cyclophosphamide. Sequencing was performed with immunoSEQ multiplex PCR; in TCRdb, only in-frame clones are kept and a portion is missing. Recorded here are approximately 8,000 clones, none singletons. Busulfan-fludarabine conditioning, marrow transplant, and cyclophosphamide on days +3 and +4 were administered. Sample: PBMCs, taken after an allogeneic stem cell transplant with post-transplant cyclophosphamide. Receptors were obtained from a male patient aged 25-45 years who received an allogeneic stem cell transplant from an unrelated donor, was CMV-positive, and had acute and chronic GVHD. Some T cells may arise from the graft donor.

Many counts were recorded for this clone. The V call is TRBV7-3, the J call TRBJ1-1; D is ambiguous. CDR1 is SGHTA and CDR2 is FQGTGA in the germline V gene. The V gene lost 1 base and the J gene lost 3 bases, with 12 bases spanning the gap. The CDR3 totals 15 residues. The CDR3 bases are TGTGCCAGCAGCTTAATCGGGTTACCCGACACTGAAGCTTTCTTT. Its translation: CASSLIGLPDTEAFF.

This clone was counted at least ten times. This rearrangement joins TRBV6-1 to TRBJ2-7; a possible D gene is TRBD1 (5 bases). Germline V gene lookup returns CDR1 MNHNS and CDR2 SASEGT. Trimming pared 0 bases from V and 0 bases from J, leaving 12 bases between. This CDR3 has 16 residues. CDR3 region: CASSEALLDNSYEQYF. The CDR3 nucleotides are TGTGCCAGCAGTGAAGCGCTCTTGGACAACTCCTACGAGCAGTACTTC.

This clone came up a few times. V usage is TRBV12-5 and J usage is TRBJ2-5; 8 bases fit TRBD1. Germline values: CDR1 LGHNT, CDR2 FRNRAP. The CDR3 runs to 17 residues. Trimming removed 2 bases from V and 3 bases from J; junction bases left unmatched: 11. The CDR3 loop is CASGLSFEGQAKETQYF. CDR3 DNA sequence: TGTGCTAGTGGTTTGAGCTTTGAGGGACAGGCAAAAGAGACCCAGTACTTC.

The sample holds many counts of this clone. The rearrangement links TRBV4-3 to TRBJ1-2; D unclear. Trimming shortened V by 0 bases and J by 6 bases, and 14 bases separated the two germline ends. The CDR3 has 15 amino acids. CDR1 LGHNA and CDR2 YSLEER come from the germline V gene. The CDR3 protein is CASSQEWRGWDGYTF. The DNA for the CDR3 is TGCGCCAGCAGCCAAGAATGGCGGGGTTGGGATGGCTACACCTTC.

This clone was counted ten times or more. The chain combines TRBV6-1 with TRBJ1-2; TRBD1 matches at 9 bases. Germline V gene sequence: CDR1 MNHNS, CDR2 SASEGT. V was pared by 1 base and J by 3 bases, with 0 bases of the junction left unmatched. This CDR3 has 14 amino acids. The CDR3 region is CASSEGTGDYGYTF. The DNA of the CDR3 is TGTGCCAGCAGTGAAGGGACAGGGGACTATGGCTACACCTTC.

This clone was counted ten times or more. The CDR3 DNA sequence: TGTGCCAGCAGCTTAGCACAGGCCGTTGGCACTGAAGCTTTCTTT. Residues: CASSLAQAVGTEAFF. V and J are TRBV7-9 and TRBJ1-1; tentative D call: TRBD1 (5 bases). V was clipped by 0 bases and J by 4 bases, with 12 bases between them. Germline CDR1 and CDR2: SEHNR and FQNEAQ (reference sequence). This CDR3 region has 15 residues. Based on the CDR3 plus reference TRBV7-9 and TRBJ1-1, the full variable domain is DTGVSQNPRHKITKRGQNVTFRCDPISEHNRLYWYRQTLGQGPEFLTYFQNEAQLEKSRLLSDRFSAERPKGSFSTLEIQRTEQGDSAMYLCASSLAQAVGTEAFFGQGTRLTVV.

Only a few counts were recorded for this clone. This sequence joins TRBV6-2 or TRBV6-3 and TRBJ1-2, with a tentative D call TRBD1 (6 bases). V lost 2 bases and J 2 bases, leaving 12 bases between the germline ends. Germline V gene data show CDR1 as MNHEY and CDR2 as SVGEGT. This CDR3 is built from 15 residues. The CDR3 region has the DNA TGTGCCAGCAGTTACGGGGGGGCAACCAACTATGGCTACACCTTC. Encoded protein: CASSYGGATNYGYTF.

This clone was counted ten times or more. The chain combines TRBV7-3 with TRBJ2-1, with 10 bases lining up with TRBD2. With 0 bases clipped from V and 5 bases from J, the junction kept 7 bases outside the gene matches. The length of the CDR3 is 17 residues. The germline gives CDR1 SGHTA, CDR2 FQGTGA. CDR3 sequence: CASSLTLASGRNNEQFF. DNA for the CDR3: TGTGCCAGCAGCTTAACGTTGGCTAGCGGGAGAAACAATGAGCAGTTCTTC. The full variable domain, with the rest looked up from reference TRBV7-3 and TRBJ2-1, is GAGVSQTPSNKVTEKGKYVELRCDPISGHTALYWYRQSLGQGPEFLIYFQGTGAADDSGLPNDRFFAVRPEGSVSTLKIQRTERGDSAVYLCASSLTLASGRNNEQFFGPGTRLTVL.